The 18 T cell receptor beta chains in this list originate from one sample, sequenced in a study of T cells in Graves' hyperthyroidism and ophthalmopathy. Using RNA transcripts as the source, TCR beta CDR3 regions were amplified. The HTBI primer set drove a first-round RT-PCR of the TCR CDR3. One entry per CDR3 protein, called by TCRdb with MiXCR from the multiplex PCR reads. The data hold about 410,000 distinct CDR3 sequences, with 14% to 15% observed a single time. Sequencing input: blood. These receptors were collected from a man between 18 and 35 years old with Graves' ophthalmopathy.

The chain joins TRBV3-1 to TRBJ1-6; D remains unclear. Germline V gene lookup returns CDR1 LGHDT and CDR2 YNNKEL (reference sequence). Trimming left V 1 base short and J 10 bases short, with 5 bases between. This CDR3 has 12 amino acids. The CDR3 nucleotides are TGTGCCAGCAGCCAAGCCCAATCACCCCTCCACTTT. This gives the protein CASSQAQSPLHF.

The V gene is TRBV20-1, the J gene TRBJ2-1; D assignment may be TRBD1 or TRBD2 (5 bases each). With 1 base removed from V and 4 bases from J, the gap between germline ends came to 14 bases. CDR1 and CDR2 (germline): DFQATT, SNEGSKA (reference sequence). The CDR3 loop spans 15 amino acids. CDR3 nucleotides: TGCAGTGCTAGAGCAGGGACCCCTCGGTACAATGAGCAGTTCTTC. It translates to CSARAGTPRYNEQFF.

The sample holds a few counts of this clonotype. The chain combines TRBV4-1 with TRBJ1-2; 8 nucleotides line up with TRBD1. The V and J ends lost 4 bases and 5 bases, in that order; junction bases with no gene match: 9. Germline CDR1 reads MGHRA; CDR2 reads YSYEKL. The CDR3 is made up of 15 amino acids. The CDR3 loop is CASSLDGQGGYGYTF. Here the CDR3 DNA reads TGCGCCAGCAGCCTTGACGGACAGGGTGGGTATGGCTACACCTTC.

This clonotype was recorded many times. The CDR3 is CASSLYLNEQFF. CDR3 nucleotides: TGTGCCAGCAGCTTATACCTCAATGAGCAGTTCTTC. The J gene is TRBJ2-1, the V gene TRBV11-3; D not resolved. V lost 2 bases, J lost 6 bases, and 5 bases lay in between. Germline CDR1 and CDR2: SGHNT and YENEEA. The CDR3 has 12 amino acids.

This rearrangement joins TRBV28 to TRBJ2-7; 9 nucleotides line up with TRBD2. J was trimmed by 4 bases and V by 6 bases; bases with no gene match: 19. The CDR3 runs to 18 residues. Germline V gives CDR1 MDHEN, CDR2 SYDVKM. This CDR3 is CASSLLVGEAGGLYEQYF. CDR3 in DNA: TGTGCCAGCAGCTTACTCGTAGGGGAAGCGGGGGGCCTTTACGAGCAGTACTTC.

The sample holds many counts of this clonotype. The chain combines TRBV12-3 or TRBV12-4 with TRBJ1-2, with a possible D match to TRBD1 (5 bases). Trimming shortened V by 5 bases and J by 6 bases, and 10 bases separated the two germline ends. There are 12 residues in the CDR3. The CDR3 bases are TGTGCCAGCAGTACGGGGGGGGATGGCTACACCTTC. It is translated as CASSTGGDGYTF.

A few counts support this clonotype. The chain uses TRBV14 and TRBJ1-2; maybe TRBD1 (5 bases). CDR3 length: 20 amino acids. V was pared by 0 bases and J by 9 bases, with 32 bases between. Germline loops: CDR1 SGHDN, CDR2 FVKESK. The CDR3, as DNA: TGTGCCAGCAGCCAAGATACTTGCCCCGGGGGACCGAAATTAATGATTCGCTACACCTTC. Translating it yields CASSQDTCPGGPKLMIRYTF.

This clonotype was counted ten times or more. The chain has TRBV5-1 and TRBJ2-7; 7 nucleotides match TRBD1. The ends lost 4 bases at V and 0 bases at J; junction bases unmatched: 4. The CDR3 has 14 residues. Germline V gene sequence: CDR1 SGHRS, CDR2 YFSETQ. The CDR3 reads CASSLTGISYEQYF. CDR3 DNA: TGCGCCAGCAGCCTGACAGGGATCTCCTACGAGCAGTACTTC.

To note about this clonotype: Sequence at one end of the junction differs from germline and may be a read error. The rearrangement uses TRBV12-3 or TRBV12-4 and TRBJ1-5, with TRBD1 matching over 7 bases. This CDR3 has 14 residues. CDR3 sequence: CAGRPQGGNQPQHF. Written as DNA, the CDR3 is TGTGCCGGCAGACCCCAGGGGGGCAATCAGCCCCAGCATTTT.

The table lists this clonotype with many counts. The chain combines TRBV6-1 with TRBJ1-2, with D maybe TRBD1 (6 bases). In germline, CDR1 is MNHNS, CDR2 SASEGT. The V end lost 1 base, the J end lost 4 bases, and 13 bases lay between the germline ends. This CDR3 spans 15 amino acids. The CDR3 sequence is CASSEVEGELYGYTF. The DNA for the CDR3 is TGTGCCAGCAGTGAAGTTGAGGGGGAACTCTATGGCTACACCTTC.

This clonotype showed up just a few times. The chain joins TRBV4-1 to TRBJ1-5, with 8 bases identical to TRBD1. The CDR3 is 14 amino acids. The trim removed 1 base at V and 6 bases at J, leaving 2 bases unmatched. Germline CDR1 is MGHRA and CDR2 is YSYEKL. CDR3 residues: CASSQGTGSQPQHF. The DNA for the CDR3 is TGCGCCAGCAGCCAAGGGACAGGGTCTCAGCCCCAGCATTTT.

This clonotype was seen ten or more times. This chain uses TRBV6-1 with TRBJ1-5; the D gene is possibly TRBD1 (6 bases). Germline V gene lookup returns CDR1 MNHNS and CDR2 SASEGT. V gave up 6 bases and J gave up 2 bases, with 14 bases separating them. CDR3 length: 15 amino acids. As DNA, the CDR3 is TGTGCCAGCAGCTCCACAGGGTTTGGCAATCAGCCCCAGCATTTT. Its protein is CASSSTGFGNQPQHF.

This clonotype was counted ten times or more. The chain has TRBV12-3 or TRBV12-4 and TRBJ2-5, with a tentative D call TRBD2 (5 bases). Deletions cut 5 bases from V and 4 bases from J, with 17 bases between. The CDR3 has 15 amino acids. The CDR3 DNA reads TGTGCCAGCAGTCGGGGAAGTACTAGAGGAGAGACCCAGTACTTC. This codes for CASSRGSTRGETQYF.

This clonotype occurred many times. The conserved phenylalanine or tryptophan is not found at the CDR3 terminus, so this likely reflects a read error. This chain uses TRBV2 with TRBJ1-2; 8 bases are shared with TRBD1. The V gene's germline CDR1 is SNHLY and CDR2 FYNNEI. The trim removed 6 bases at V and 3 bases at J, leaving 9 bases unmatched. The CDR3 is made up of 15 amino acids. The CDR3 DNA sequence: TGTGCCAGCAGATCTACAGGGGGAAGGGACTATGGCTACACCCTC. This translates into CASRSTGGRDYGYTL.

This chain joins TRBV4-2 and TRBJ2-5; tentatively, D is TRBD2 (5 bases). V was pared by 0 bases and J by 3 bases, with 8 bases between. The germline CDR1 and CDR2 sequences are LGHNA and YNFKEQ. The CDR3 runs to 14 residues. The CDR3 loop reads CASSQEPGKETQYF. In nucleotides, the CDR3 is TGTGCCAGCAGCCAAGAACCGGGGAAAGAGACCCAGTACTTC.

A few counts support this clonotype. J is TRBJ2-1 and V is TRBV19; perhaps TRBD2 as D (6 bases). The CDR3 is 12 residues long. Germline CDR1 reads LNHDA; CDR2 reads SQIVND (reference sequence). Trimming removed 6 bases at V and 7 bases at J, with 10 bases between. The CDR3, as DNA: TGTGCCAGTAGCCCCCGGGAGAATGAGCAGTTCTTC. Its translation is CASSPRENEQFF.

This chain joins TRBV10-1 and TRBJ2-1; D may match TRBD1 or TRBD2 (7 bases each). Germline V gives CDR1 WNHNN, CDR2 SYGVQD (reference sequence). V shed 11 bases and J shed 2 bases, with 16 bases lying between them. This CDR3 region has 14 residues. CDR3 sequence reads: CAPSRGRAYNEQFF. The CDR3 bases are TGCGCCCCCAGCAGGGGGAGGGCCTACAATGAGCAGTTCTTC.

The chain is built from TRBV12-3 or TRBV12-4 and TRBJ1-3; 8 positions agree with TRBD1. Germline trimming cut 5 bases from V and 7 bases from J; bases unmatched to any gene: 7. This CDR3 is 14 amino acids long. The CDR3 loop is CASSRGQGDNTIYF. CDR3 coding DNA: TGTGCCAGCAGTCGCGGACAGGGAGACAACACCATATATTTT.